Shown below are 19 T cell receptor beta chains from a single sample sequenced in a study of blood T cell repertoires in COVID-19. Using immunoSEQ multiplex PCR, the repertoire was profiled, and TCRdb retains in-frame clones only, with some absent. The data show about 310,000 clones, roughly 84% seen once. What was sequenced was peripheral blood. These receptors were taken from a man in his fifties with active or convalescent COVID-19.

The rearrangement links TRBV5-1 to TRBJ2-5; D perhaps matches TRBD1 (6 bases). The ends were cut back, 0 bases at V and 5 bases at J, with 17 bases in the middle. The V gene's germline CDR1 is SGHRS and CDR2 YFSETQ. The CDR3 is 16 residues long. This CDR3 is CASSLGPRGGRETQYF. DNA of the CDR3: TGCGCCAGCAGCTTGGGCCCCAGGGGTGGCCGGGAGACCCAGTACTTC.

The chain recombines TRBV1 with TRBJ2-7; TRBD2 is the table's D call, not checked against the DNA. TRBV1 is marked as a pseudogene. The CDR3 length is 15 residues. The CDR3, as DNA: TGCACCAGCAGCCAAGATGAGTCGGGAGCCTACGAGCAGTACTTC. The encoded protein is CTSSQDESGAYEQYF.

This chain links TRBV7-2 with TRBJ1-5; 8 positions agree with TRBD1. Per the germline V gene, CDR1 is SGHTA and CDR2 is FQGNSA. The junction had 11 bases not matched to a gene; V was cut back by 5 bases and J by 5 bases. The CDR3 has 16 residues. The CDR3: CASSPDRGRPYQPQHF. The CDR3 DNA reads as TGTGCCAGCAGCCCTGACAGGGGTCGCCCCTATCAGCCCCAGCATTTT.

The CDR3 bases are TGTGCCAGCAGTTTATCAGCGGGAGGGCCACGCAATGAGCAGTTCTTC. Encoded protein: CASSLSAGGPRNEQFF. The chain combines TRBV28 with TRBJ2-1; TRBD2 matches at 10 bases. J gave up 6 bases and V 1 base, and 6 bases lay outside the gene matches. Germline-derived CDR1 and CDR2 are MDHEN and SYDVKM. This CDR3 has 16 residues.

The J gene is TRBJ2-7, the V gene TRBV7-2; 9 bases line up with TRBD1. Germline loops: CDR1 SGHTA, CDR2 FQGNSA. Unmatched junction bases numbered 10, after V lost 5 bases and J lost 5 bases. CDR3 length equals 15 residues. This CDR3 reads CASSRTGQGIHEQYF. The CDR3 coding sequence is TGTGCCAGCAGCCGGACGGGACAGGGTATCCACGAGCAGTACTTC.

CDR3 loop: CASKKGVNTEAFF. The CDR3 DNA follows: TGTGCCAGTAAGAAGGGGGTGAACACTGAAGCTTTCTTT. The chain has TRBV2 and TRBJ1-1, with D possibly being TRBD1 (6 bases). The CDR3 runs 13 residues. Looked up from germline, CDR1 is SNHLY and CDR2 is FYNNEI. V was trimmed by 9 bases and J by 0 bases, leaving 11 bases between them.

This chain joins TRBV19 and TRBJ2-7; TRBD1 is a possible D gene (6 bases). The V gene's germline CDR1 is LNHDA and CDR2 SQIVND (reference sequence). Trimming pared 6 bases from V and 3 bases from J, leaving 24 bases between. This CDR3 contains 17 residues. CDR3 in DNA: TGTGCCAGTAGCAGCTACCCCGGACAGACGGGAAGCTACGAGCAGTACTTC. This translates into CASSSYPGQTGSYEQYF.

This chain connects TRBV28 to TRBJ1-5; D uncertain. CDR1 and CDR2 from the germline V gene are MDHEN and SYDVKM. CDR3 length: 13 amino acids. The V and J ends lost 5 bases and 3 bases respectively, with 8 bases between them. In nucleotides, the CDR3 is TGTGCCAGCAGTCTTCTTAACAATCAGCCCCAGCATTTT. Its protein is CASSLLNNQPQHF.

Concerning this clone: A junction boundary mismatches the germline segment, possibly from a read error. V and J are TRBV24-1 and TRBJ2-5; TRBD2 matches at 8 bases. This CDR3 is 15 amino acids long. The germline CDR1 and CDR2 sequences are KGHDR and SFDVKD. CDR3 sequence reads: CAISDFRGGLETQYF. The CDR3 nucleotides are TGTGCCATCAGTGATTTTCGCGGGGGGCTGGAGACCCAGTACTTC.

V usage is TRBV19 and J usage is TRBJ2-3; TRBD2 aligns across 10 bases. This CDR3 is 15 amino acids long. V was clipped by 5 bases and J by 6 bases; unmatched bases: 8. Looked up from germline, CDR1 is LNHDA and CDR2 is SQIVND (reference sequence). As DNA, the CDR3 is TGTGCCAGTAGTCTAATAGCGGGGGGCGGGGATACGCAGTATTTT. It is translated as CASSLIAGGGDTQYF.

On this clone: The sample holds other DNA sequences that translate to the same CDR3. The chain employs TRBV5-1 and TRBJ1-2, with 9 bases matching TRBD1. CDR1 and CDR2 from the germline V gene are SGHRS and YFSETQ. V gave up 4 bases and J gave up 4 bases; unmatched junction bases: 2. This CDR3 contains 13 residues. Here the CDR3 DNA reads TGCGCCAGCAGCCCGGGACAGGGCTATGGCTACACCTTC. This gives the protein CASSPGQGYGYTF.

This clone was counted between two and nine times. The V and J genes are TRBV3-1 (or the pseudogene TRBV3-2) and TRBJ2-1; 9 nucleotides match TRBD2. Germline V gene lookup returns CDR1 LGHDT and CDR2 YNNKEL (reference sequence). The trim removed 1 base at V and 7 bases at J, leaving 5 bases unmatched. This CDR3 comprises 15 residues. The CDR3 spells CASSQVVTSGNEQFF. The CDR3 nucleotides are TGTGCCAGCAGCCAAGTTGTAACTAGCGGGAATGAGCAGTTCTTC.

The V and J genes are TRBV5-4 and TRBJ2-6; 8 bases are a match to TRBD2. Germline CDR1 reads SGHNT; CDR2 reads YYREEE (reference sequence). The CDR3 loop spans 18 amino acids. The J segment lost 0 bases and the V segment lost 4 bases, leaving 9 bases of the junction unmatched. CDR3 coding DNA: TGTGCCAGCAGCCCGGGAGGGGGACTGTACTCTGGGGCCAACGTCCTGACTTTC. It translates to CASSPGGGLYSGANVLTF.

The DNA for the CDR3 is TGTGCCAGCAGCATCAACAGGTCTCCCGCGCTTCAGTACTTC. Protein product: CASSINRSPALQYF. The rearrangement joins TRBV7-2 to TRBJ2-4, with D perhaps TRBD1 (5 bases). Germline values: CDR1 SGHTA, CDR2 FQGNSA. V lost 5 bases to trimming and J lost 11 bases, with 19 bases between them. The CDR3 sequence is 14 residues long.

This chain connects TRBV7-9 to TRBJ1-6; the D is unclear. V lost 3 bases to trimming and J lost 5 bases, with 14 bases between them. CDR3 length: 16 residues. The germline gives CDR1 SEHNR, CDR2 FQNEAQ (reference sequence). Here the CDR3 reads CASSLGSSTNNSPLHF. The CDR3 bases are TGTGCCAGCAGCTTGGGGTCATCGACTAATAATTCACCCCTCCACTTT. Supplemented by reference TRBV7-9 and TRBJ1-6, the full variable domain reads DTGVSQNPRHKITKRGQNVTFRCDPISEHNRLYWYRQTLGQGPEFLTYFQNEAQLEKSRLLSDRFSAERPKGSFSTLEIQRTEQGDSAMYLCASSLGSSTNNSPLHFGNGTRLTVT.

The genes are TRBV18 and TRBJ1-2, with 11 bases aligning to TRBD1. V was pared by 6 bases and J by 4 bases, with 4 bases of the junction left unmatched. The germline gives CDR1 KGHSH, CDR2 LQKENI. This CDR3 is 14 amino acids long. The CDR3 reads CASSQGQGGYGYTF. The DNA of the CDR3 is TGTGCCAGCTCGCAGGGACAGGGGGGCTATGGCTACACCTTC.

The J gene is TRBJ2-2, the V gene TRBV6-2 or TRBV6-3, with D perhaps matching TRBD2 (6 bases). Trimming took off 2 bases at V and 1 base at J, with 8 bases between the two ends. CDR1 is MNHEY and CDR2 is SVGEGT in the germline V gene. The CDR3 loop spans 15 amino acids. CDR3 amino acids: CASSYRGGNTGELFF. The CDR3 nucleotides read TGTGCCAGCAGTTACAGGGGAGGGAACACCGGGGAGCTGTTTTTT.

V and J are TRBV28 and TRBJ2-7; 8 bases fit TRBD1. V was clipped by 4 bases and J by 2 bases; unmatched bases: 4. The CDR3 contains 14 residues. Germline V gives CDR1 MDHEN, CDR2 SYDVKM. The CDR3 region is CASSSPQGAYEQYF. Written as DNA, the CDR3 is TGTGCCAGCAGTTCCCCACAGGGGGCCTACGAGCAGTACTTC.

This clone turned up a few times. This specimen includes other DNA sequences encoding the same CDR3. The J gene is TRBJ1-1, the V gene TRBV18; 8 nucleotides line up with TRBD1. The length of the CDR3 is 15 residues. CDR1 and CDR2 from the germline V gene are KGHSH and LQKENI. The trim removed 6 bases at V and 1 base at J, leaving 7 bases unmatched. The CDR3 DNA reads TGTGCCAGCTCTCCTGGACAGGGAGGGAACACTGAAGCTTTCTTT. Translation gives CASSPGQGGNTEAFF.